These 30 T cell receptor beta chains were sequenced from one sample in a study of OX40 agonist ivuxolimab in advanced cancers. Receptor amplification or capture employed the immunoSEQ multiplex PCR assay. TCRdb's version of the immuneACCESS table is confined to in-frame rearrangements and falls short of the full clone set. An unresolved V gene accounts for under half of the shortfall where checked; the remainder is of unknown origin. The sample table records tens of thousands of clones; 65% to 90% of these occur just once. The ten largest account for about 24% of the sample. The source was CD4+ or CD8+ T cells sorted from blood, collected in a trial of the OX40 agonist ivuxolimab. Receptors were obtained from an adult with an advanced solid tumor such as melanoma, head and neck, liver or kidney cancer.

This clone was seen once. V and J are TRBV6-1 and TRBJ1-2, with D possibly matching TRBD1 (5 bases). Germline assignment: CDR1 MNHNS and CDR2 SASEGT. CDR3 length: 14 amino acids. The germline V and J ends were trimmed by 7 bases and 0 bases, with 12 bases remaining between them. The CDR3 is CASTPGMTNYGYTF. DNA of the CDR3: TGTGCCAGCACCCCAGGGATGACTAACTATGGCTACACCTTC.

The gene calls are TRBV29-1 and TRBJ2-1, with D possibly matching TRBD1 (6 bases). The germline gives CDR1 SQVTM, CDR2 ANQGSEA. The CDR3 runs to 13 residues. V shed 4 bases and J shed 2 bases, with 9 bases lying between them. This CDR3 is CSVVDRAYNEQFF. CDR3 nucleotides: TGCAGCGTTGTGGACAGAGCCTACAATGAGCAGTTCTTC.

The chain has TRBV5-1 and TRBJ2-7, with D possibly being TRBD1 or TRBD2 (5 bases each). The V end lost 0 bases, the J end lost 6 bases, and 22 bases lay between the germline ends. Germline V gene data show CDR1 as SGHRS and CDR2 as YFSETQ. The CDR3 has 17 residues. This CDR3 reads CASSLGAVGTDLPEQYF. The CDR3 DNA reads as TGCGCCAGCAGCTTGGGGGCGGTTGGGACCGACCTCCCCGAGCAGTACTTC.

The gene calls are TRBV7-3 and TRBJ2-5; a weak D match, TRBD1 (5 bases). This CDR3 contains 15 residues. CDR1 SGHTA and CDR2 FQGTGA come from the germline V gene. Trimming removed 1 base at V and 1 base at J, with 10 bases between. The CDR3 nucleotides read TGTGCCAGCAGCTTAATTGGGGCGGTCCAAGAGACCCAGTACTTC. Its translation is CASSLIGAVQETQYF.

The rearrangement uses TRBV28 and TRBJ2-7; D tentatively reads TRBD1 or TRBD2 (6 bases each). CDR3 length: 13 residues. The germline V gene encodes CDR1 MDHEN and CDR2 SYDVKM. V was clipped by 2 bases and J by 6 bases, with 11 bases between them. CDR3 DNA sequence: TGTGCCAGCAGTTTAACGGGGGCCGGCGAGCAGTACTTC. It codes for CASSLTGAGEQYF.

The rearrangement uses TRBV2 and TRBJ2-7; 9 nucleotides align to TRBD1. V lost 6 bases to trimming and J lost 2 bases; unmatched junction nucleotides: 5. Germline V gene data show CDR1 as SNHLY and CDR2 as FYNNEI. The CDR3 runs to 14 residues. The chain's CDR3 is CASREGQGTYEQYF. CDR3 in DNA: TGTGCCAGCAGGGAGGGACAGGGAACCTACGAGCAGTACTTC.

This sequence joins TRBV10-2 and TRBJ2-1, with D perhaps being TRBD1 or TRBD2 (5 bases each). The germline V gene has CDR1 WSHSY and CDR2 SAAADI. This CDR3 is built from 14 residues. Trimming left V 1 base short and J 4 bases short, with 8 bases between. The chain's CDR3 is CASSELGPYNEQFF. CDR3 bases: TGCGCCAGCAGTGAGTTGGGACCATACAATGAGCAGTTCTTC.

The chain couples TRBV29-1 to TRBJ2-1, with D possibly TRBD2 on 5 matching bases. The CDR3 is made up of 13 amino acids. Germline values: CDR1 SQVTM, CDR2 ANQGSEA. V lost 4 bases, J lost 4 bases, and 11 bases lay in between. CDR3 nucleotides: TGCAGCGTTGTGTTAGGGAGTTACAATGAGCAGTTCTTC. Its protein is CSVVLGSYNEQFF.

The chain links TRBV5-1 to TRBJ2-6; TRBD1 matches 8 bases. The junction had 10 bases not matched to a gene; V was cut back by 4 bases and J by 1 base. This CDR3 is 18 amino acids long. From germline, CDR1 is SGHRS and CDR2 YFSETQ. The CDR3 region has the DNA TGCGCCAGCAGCCATGGGACAGGCCGACCGTCTGGGGCCAACGTCCTGACTTTC. Translated: CASSHGTGRPSGANVLTF.

The rearrangement links TRBV2 to TRBJ2-1, with no clear D. The V end lost 7 bases, the J end lost 8 bases, and 12 bases lay between the germline ends. CDR1 is SNHLY and CDR2 is FYNNEI in the germline V gene. The CDR3 spans 12 residues. As DNA, the CDR3 is TGTGCCAGCACAGACTCCCGTTATGAGCAGTTCTTC. Translating it yields CASTDSRYEQFF.

This clone occurred once. This sequence joins TRBV6-5 and TRBJ2-4; perhaps TRBD2 as D (5 bases). Germline V gene lookup returns CDR1 MNHEY and CDR2 SVGAGI. V lost 0 bases and J lost 7, with 13 bases in between. This CDR3 region has 15 residues. CDR3 in DNA: TGTGCCAGCAGTTACTCGTTCCCAGGACTTAACATTCAGTACTTC. Its translation: CASSYSFPGLNIQYF.

The gene calls are TRBV27 and TRBJ2-7; unclear D gene. Germline CDR1 is MNHEY and CDR2 is SMNVEV (reference sequence). V was pared by 2 bases and J by 1 base, with 9 bases between. The CDR3 spans 14 residues. CDR3 in DNA: TGTGCCAGCAGTTTACTAGGCGGATCCTACGAGCAGTACTTC. Translation gives CASSLLGGSYEQYF.

V usage is TRBV29-1 and J usage is TRBJ2-7; a weak D match, TRBD1 (6 bases). Per the germline V gene, CDR1 is SQVTM and CDR2 is ANQGSEA. The CDR3 covers 14 residues. Trimming took off 7 bases at V and 0 bases at J, with 16 bases between the two ends. The CDR3 reads CSAIGQFSSYEQYF. In DNA form, the CDR3 reads TGCAGCGCTATCGGACAGTTCAGCTCCTACGAGCAGTACTTC.

This clone was seen only a few times. The V gene is TRBV28, the J gene TRBJ2-7; no firm D call. CDR1 MDHEN and CDR2 SYDVKM come from the germline V gene. This CDR3 comprises 14 residues. Trimming took 2 bases from V and 1 from J, leaving 9 bases between them. CDR3 sequence (DNA): TGTGCCAGCAGTTTAAGGGTGATGTCCTACGAGCAGTACTTC. This gives the protein CASSLRVMSYEQYF.

The chain links TRBV18 to TRBJ2-5; 10 bases map to TRBD2. The junction had 9 bases not matched to a gene; V was cut back by 3 bases and J by 5 bases. The germline CDR1 and CDR2 sequences are KGHSH and LQKENI. The CDR3 spans 16 residues. CDR3 nucleotides: TGTGCCAGCTCACCGCCTCGGACTAGCGGCGGGGAGACCCAGTACTTC. Protein sequence: CASSPPRTSGGETQYF.

This chain uses TRBV30 with TRBJ1-2; 9 bases line up with TRBD1. Germline V gene lookup returns CDR1 GTSNPN and CDR2 SVGIG (reference sequence). This CDR3 comprises 14 residues. V lost 4 bases to trimming and J lost 6 bases; unmatched junction nucleotides: 9. The chain's CDR3 is CAWTLGQGNHGYTF. CDR3 nucleotides: TGTGCCTGGACCCTCGGACAGGGGAATCATGGCTACACCTTC.

V and J are TRBV4-2 and TRBJ2-1; TRBD2 matches 7 bases. The CDR3 is 17 residues long. The trim removed 4 bases at V and 0 bases at J, leaving 9 bases unmatched. CDR1 and CDR2 from the germline V gene are LGHNA and YNFKEQ. The CDR3 sequence is CASSRDSSGGSYNEQFF. The CDR3 nucleotides read TGTGCCAGCAGCCGCGATTCTAGCGGTGGCTCCTACAATGAGCAGTTCTTC.

This clone was detected only once. The chain is built from TRBV7-2 and TRBJ2-3; 8 positions match TRBD2. Per the germline V gene, CDR1 is SGHTA and CDR2 is FQGNSA. CDR3 size: 17 residues. V lost 4 bases, J lost 2 bases, and 11 bases stayed unmatched. The CDR3 sequence is CASSSTGLASFTDTQYF. DNA of the CDR3: TGTGCCAGCAGCTCAACTGGACTAGCAAGTTTCACAGATACGCAGTATTTT. Filled out from reference TRBV7-2 and TRBJ2-3, the complete variable domain reads GAGVSQSPSNKVTEKGKDVELRCDPISGHTALYWYRQSLGQGLEFLIYFQGNSAPDKSGLPSDRFSAERTGGSVSTLTIQRTQQEDSAVYLCASSSTGLASFTDTQYFGPGTRLTVL.

The rearrangement links TRBV27 to TRBJ2-7; TRBD2 aligns across 7 bases. Germline lookup yields CDR1 MNHEY and CDR2 SMNVEV (reference sequence). This CDR3 contains 13 residues. Germline trimming cut 4 bases from V and 5 bases from J; bases unmatched to any gene: 5. The CDR3 DNA sequence: TGTGCCAGCAGTTGGGGGGGGAAGAACGAGCAGTACTTC. Translating it yields CASSWGGKNEQYF.

The chain employs TRBV5-4 and TRBJ2-2; 13 nucleotides agree with TRBD2. This CDR3 comprises 19 residues. With 0 bases clipped from V and 0 bases from J, the junction kept 5 bases outside the gene matches. Germline CDR1 reads SGHNT; CDR2 reads YYREEE (reference sequence). CDR3 protein: CASSLGLGLAGSNTGELFF. CDR3 coding DNA: TGTGCCAGCAGCTTGGGGCTGGGACTAGCGGGATCGAACACCGGGGAGCTGTTTTTT.

The CDR3 nucleotides read TGTGCCAGCAGTACGTTAACGGGAGATACGCAGTATTTT. Protein sequence: CASSTLTGDTQYF. The rearrangement links TRBV9 to TRBJ2-3; D call uncertain. The CDR3 has 13 residues. Germline CDR1 reads SGDLS; CDR2 reads YYNGEE. Trimming shortened V by 5 bases and J by 5 bases, and 12 bases separated the two germline ends.

This rearrangement joins TRBV29-1 to TRBJ2-5; no definite D call. The CDR3 extends over 14 amino acids. Germline V CDR1 and CDR2: SQVTM, ANQGSEA. With 0 bases removed from V and 4 bases from J, the gap between germline ends came to 12 bases. The CDR3 reads CSVEDLYSPETQYF. As DNA, the CDR3 is TGCAGCGTTGAAGATCTTTATAGTCCAGAGACCCAGTACTTC.

This chain joins TRBV7-6 and TRBJ2-1, with 15 bases matching TRBD2. Germline CDR1 reads SGHVS; CDR2 reads FNYEAQ. The CDR3 sequence is 16 residues long. V was clipped by 5 bases and J by 7 bases; unmatched bases: 6. The CDR3 protein is CASSPRTSGRGNEQFF. The CDR3, as DNA: TGTGCCAGCAGCCCTAGGACTAGCGGGAGGGGAAATGAGCAGTTCTTC. Supplemented by reference TRBV7-6 and TRBJ2-1, the full variable domain reads GAGVSQSPRYKVTKRGQDVALRCDPISGHVSLYWYRQALGQGPEFLTYFNYEAQQDKSGLPNDRFSAERPEGSISTLTIQRTEQRDSAMYRCASSPRTSGRGNEQFFGPGTRLTVL.

V usage is TRBV6-5 and J usage is TRBJ2-7, with no clear D. Germline CDR1 and CDR2: MNHEY and SVGAGI. The CDR3 has 13 amino acids. V was pared by 5 bases and J by 0 bases, with 8 bases between. The CDR3 nucleotides read TGTGCCAGCAGTCAGTGGGTCTCCTACGAGCAGTACTTC. It translates to CASSQWVSYEQYF.

The chain uses TRBV28 and TRBJ2-2; TRBD1 matches at 8 bases. This CDR3 contains 14 residues. CDR1 MDHEN and CDR2 SYDVKM come from the germline V gene. Trimming at V came to 6 bases and at J to 4 bases, leaving 4 bases not matched to a gene. CDR3: CASSMTGVTGELFF. Here the CDR3 DNA reads TGTGCCAGCAGCATGACAGGGGTCACCGGGGAGCTGTTTTTT.

CDR3 nucleotide sequence: TGTGCCAGTAGTGCGGGCCGGGTTGTAGCGGGAGGGACTTACAATGAGCAGTTCTTC. This codes for CASSAGRVVAGGTYNEQFF. The chain is built from TRBV19 and TRBJ2-1; 11 bases agree with TRBD2. CDR1 and CDR2 from the germline V gene are LNHDA and SQIVND (reference sequence). The CDR3 totals 19 residues. Germline trimming cut 5 bases from V and 4 bases from J; bases unmatched to any gene: 16.

By share, this clone counts as medium-sized. This chain connects TRBV5-1 to TRBJ2-7, with D perhaps being TRBD1 or TRBD2 (5 bases each). CDR3 length: 16 residues. Trimming pared 3 bases from V and 6 bases from J, leaving 22 bases between. Germline lookup yields CDR1 SGHRS and CDR2 YFSETQ. The CDR3 region has the DNA TGCGCCAGCAGCTCAGGTACCGGGACCCCTCGTTCCGAGCAGTACTTC. Protein: CASSSGTGTPRSEQYF.

The chain combines TRBV4-1 with TRBJ2-1; no clear D. V shed 3 bases and J shed 6 bases, with 6 bases lying between them. Germline CDR1 is MGHRA and CDR2 is YSYEKL. The CDR3 is 12 amino acids. The CDR3 protein is CASSQVGNEQFF. The CDR3 nucleotides are TGCGCCAGCAGCCAGGTCGGCAATGAGCAGTTCTTC.

The rearrangement links TRBV4-1 to TRBJ2-7; D unresolved. The CDR3 is 13 residues long. From germline, CDR1 is MGHRA and CDR2 YSYEKL. Trimming took 1 base from V and 4 from J, leaving 8 bases between them. The CDR3 sequence: CASSQVTQYEQYF. Written as DNA, the CDR3 is TGCGCCAGCAGCCAAGTTACCCAGTACGAGCAGTACTTC.

The V gene is TRBV2, the J gene TRBJ2-1; the D call may be TRBD1 or TRBD2 (5 bases each). V lost 11 bases and J lost 9, with 23 bases in between. Germline assignment: CDR1 SNHLY and CDR2 FYNNEI. The CDR3 has 14 amino acids. The CDR3 sequence: CAGIEGRGLGEQFF. CDR3 in DNA: TGTGCCGGCATTGAGGGGCGCGGGTTAGGTGAGCAGTTCTTC.